These 28 T cell receptor beta chains came from one sample sequenced in a study of CXCR3-negative and CXCR3-positive naive CD8 T cells (dated by TCRdb to between 2017 and 2020). Overall study outcomes, separate from this receptor: TRB CDR3s from CXCR3-positive naive cells showed higher hydrophobicity (lower Kidera factor 4), lower energy, and higher strength and volume indices than CXCR3-negative naive cells.

The run used a NextSeq 550. The Human TCR Profiling Kit (MiLaboratory) was used to prepare UMI-labeled 5' RACE TRB cDNA libraries. TCRdb reprocessed the reads into one record per CDR3 protein sequence, lacking DNA. The record for this sample contains some 130,000 distinct CDR3 sequences. The ten largest clones represent 0.59% of the sample. These TCRs are of unknown antigen specificity. The sample comprised naive CXCR3+ CD8+ T cells from blood. Interpreted using the paper, the cell subset or site label stands for: CD45RO-CCR7+CD27+CD95- naive CD8+ T cells expressing CXCR3 (TNR3+). The receptors derive from a human donor in good health. Some clones in this sample may be carry-over from other donors' samples.

CDR3 in amino acids: CASSFGPGGSNQPQHF. V usage is TRBV7-9 and J usage is TRBJ1-5; the TRBD1 assignment by TCRdb is unverifiable without DNA. The V gene's germline CDR1 is SEHNR and CDR2 FQNEAQ (reference sequence). CDR3 length: 16 residues. Filled out from reference TRBV7-9 and TRBJ1-5, the complete variable domain reads DTGVSQNPRHKITKRGQNVTFRCDPISEHNRLYWYRQTLGQGPEFLTYFQNEAQLEKSRLLSDRFSAERPKGSFSTLEIQRTEQGDSAMYLCASSFGPGGSNQPQHFGDGTRLSIL.

The V and J genes are TRBV6-6 and TRBJ2-5; TCRdb outputs TRBD2, but without DNA this stays unchecked. CDR1 and CDR2 from the germline V gene are MNHNY and SVGAGI (reference sequence). This CDR3 has 12 residues. The CDR3 spells CASGLHQETQYF.

This chain uses TRBV10-3 with TRBJ2-7. This CDR3 is 13 amino acids long. The V gene's germline CDR1 is ENHRY and CDR2 SYGVKD. The CDR3 here is CAISLDGSYEQYF.

The chain combines TRBV3-1 with TRBJ2-5; TCRdb picks TRBD2, but there is no DNA to check that call. In germline, CDR1 is LGHDT, CDR2 YNNKEL (reference sequence). This CDR3 has 14 amino acids. Here the CDR3 reads CASSQDGGQETQYF.

The J gene is TRBJ2-2, the V gene TRBV4-2; the TCRdb call, TRBD1, lacks DNA for checking. Germline V lookup: CDR1 LGHNA, CDR2 YNFKEQ. This CDR3 is 15 amino acids long. The CDR3 loop reads CASRPRTAAAGELFF.

The chain combines TRBV28 with TRBJ2-1; without DNA, the TCRdb call of TRBD1 cannot be checked. Germline assignment: CDR1 MDHEN and CDR2 SYDVKM. This CDR3 has 13 residues. This chain's CDR3 is CASSLLGVGEQFF.

The chain employs TRBV5-1 and TRBJ2-7. The CDR3 is made up of 12 amino acids. From germline, CDR1 is SGHRS and CDR2 YFSETQ. CDR3 in amino acids: CASSLSGYEQYF.

The V and J genes are TRBV14 and TRBJ2-3; TCRdb outputs TRBD1, but without DNA this stays unchecked. The CDR3 length is 14 residues. From germline, CDR1 is SGHDN and CDR2 FVKESK. CDR3 residues: CASSQELPAGTQYF.

The rearrangement uses TRBV5-6 and TRBJ1-1; TCRdb indicates TRBD1, and absent DNA this call remains unverified. Germline assignment: CDR1 SGHDT and CDR2 YYEEEE. This CDR3 comprises 16 residues. Here the CDR3 reads CASSSYDRSVYTEAFF.

V gene TRBV7-9 combines with J gene TRBJ1-2; TCRdb names TRBD1, which stays unverified in the absence of DNA. CDR1 is SEHNR and CDR2 is FQNEAQ in the germline V gene (reference sequence). The CDR3 is 16 amino acids. CDR3 residues: CASSSLGQGAIPGYTF.

The V and J genes are TRBV6-4 and TRBJ2-1; there is no DNA to check the TCRdb D call of TRBD1. CDR1 MRHNA and CDR2 SNTAGT come from the germline V gene. There are 15 residues in the CDR3. The CDR3 protein is CASSDSTGGYNEQFF.

V usage is TRBV20-1 and J usage is TRBJ1-2. The germline CDR1 and CDR2 sequences are DFQATT and SNEGSKA (reference sequence). The CDR3 is 11 residues long. This chain's CDR3 is CSARLLYGYTF.

The chain recombines TRBV6-6 with TRBJ1-1; TCRdb selects TRBD1, and the lack of DNA leaves this call unchecked. Germline CDR1 MNHNY, CDR2 SVGAGI (reference sequence). This CDR3 has 16 amino acids. CDR3 protein: CASSSGQGAIHTEAFF.

V is TRBV20-1 and J is TRBJ2-7; TCRdb designates TRBD2, a call that cannot be tested without DNA. Per germline, CDR1 DFQATT and CDR2 SNEGSKA (reference sequence). This CDR3 region has 19 residues. The CDR3 is CSARAIGTSGAGVAYEQYF.

The V call is TRBV29-1, the J call TRBJ2-5. CDR3 length equals 11 residues. The germline V gene encodes CDR1 SQVTM and CDR2 ANQGSEA. CDR3 sequence reads: CSVFLVETQYF.

The V and J genes are TRBV18 and TRBJ2-1; TCRdb selects TRBD1, and the lack of DNA leaves this call unchecked. The CDR3 consists of 16 residues. The germline gives CDR1 KGHSH, CDR2 LQKENI. CDR3 sequence: CASSLTGEGSYNEQFF.

The J gene is TRBJ1-6, the V gene TRBV11-2; lacking DNA, the TRBD1 call made by TCRdb goes unchecked. Looked up from germline, CDR1 is SGHAT and CDR2 is FQNNGV. This CDR3 contains 16 residues. CDR3 in amino acids: CASSLGRQGANSPLHF.

CDR3 region: CAWAENTEAFF. J is TRBJ1-1 and V is TRBV30. The V gene's germline CDR1 is GTSNPN and CDR2 SVGIG (reference sequence). This CDR3 is 11 amino acids long. The full variable domain, its missing parts supplied by reference TRBV30 and TRBJ1-1, is SQTIHQWPATLVQPVGSPLSLECTVEGTSNPNLYWYRQAAGRGLQLLFYSVGIGQISSEVPQNLSASRPQDRQFILSSKKLLLSDSGFYLCAWAENTEAFFGQGTRLTVV.

The chain couples TRBV5-8 to TRBJ2-7; TCRdb selects TRBD2, and the lack of DNA leaves this call unchecked. The CDR3 covers 14 residues. Per germline, CDR1 SGHTS and CDR2 YDEGEE. The CDR3: CASSFPAGGYEQYF.

The chain carries TRBV7-2 and TRBJ2-5. The CDR3 loop spans 13 amino acids. From germline, CDR1 is SGHTA and CDR2 FQGNSA. The chain's CDR3 is CASSLEIQETQYF.

V and J are TRBV13 and TRBJ2-7. The CDR3 extends over 11 amino acids. Germline V gives CDR1 PRHDT, CDR2 FYEKMQ (reference sequence). The CDR3 spells CASSDSYEQYF.

V is TRBV4-1 and J is TRBJ2-1; TCRdb returns TRBD1, unconfirmable since there is no DNA. The CDR3 extends over 16 amino acids. Germline CDR1 reads MGHRA; CDR2 reads YSYEKL. The CDR3 sequence: CASSQDRQGPYNEQFF.

The V gene is TRBV29-1, the J gene TRBJ2-7; absent DNA, TCRdb's TRBD1 call cannot be checked. Per the germline V gene, CDR1 is SQVTM and CDR2 is ANQGSEA. The CDR3 spans 13 residues. CDR3 loop: CSVREAGDYEQYF.

This chain uses TRBV11-2 with TRBJ2-1; TCRdb calls TRBD2, which cannot be checked without DNA. Germline-derived CDR1 and CDR2 are SGHAT and FQNNGV. The length of the CDR3 is 16 residues. The CDR3 region is CASSLGRNSGTHEQFF.

J is TRBJ1-1 and V is TRBV19; TCRdb lists TRBD1, though no DNA is available to test this call. CDR3 length: 14 residues. In germline, CDR1 is LNHDA, CDR2 SQIVND (reference sequence). CDR3 in amino acids: CASKWGATFPEAFF.

The chain links TRBV5-1 to TRBJ1-1; the TRBD1 assignment by TCRdb is unverifiable without DNA. Germline V CDR1 and CDR2: SGHRS, YFSETQ. This CDR3 is 15 amino acids long. The CDR3 loop reads CASRPTGAVNTEAFF.

The rearrangement uses TRBV27 and TRBJ1-1; the D call of TRBD1 rests on TCRdb alone, since no DNA is present to check it. Germline CDR1 is MNHEY and CDR2 is SMNVEV (reference sequence). The CDR3 runs 15 residues. The CDR3 protein is CASSSGQNGNTEAFF.

The rearrangement uses TRBV12-3 or TRBV12-4 and TRBJ2-2; no DNA is available, so the TRBD2 call from TCRdb remains unchecked. This CDR3 region has 15 residues. The CDR3 protein is CASSFPSGPPGELFF.